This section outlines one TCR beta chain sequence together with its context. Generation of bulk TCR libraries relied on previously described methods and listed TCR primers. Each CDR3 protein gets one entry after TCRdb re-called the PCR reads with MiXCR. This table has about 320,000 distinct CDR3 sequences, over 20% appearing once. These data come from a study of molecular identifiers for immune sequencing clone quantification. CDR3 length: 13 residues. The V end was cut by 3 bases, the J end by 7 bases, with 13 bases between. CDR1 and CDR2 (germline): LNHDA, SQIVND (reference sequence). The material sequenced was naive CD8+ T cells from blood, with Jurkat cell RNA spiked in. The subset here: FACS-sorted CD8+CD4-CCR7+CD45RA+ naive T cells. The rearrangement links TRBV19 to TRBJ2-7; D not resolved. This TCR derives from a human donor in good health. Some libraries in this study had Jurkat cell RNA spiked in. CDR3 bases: TGTGCCAGTAGTATCACTCCGGGTTTGGAGCAGTACTTC. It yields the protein CASSITPGLEQYF.